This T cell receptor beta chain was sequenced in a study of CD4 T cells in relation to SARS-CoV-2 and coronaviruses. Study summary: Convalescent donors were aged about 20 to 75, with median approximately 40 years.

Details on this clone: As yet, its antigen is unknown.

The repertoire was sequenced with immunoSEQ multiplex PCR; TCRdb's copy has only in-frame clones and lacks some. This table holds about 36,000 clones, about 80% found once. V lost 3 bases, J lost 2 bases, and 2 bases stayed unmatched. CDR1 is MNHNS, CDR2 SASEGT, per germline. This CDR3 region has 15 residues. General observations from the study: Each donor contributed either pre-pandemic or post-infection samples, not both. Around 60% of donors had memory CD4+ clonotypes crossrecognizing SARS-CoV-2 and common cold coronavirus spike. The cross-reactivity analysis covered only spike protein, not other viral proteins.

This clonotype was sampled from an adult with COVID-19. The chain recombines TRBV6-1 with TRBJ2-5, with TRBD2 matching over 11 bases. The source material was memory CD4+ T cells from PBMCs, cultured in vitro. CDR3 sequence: CASSEVAGGQETQYF. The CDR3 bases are TGTGCCAGCAGTGAGGTAGCGGGAGGGCAAGAGACCCAGTACTTC.